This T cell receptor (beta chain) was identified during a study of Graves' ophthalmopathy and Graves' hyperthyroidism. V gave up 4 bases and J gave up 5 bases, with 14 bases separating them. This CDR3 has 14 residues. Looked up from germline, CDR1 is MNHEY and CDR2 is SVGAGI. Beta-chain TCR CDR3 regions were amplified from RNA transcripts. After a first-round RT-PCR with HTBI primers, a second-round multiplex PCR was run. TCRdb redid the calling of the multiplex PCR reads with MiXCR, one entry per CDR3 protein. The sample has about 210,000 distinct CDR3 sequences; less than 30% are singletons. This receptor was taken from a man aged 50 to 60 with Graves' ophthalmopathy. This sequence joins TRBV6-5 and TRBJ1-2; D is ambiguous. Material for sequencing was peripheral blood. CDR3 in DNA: TGTGCCAGCAGTTCCTCCGGCGGACGATATGGCTACACCTTC. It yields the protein CASSSSGGRYGYTF.